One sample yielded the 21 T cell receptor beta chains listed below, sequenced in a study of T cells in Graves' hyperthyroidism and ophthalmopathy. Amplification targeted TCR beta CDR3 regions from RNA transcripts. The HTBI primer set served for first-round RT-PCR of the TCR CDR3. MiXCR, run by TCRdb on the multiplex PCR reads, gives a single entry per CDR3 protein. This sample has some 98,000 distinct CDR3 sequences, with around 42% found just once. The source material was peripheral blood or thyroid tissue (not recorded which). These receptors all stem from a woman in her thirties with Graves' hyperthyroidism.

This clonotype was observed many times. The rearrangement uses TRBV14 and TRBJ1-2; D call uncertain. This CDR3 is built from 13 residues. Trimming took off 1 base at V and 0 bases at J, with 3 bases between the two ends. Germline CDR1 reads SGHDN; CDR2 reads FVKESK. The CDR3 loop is CASSQGTNYGYTF. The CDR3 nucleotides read TGTGCCAGCAGCCAAGGGACTAACTATGGCTACACCTTC. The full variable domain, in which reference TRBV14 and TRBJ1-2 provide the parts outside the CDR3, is EAGVTQFPSHSVIEKGQTVTLRCDPISGHDNLYWYRRVMGKEIKFLLHFVKESKQDESGMPNNRFLAERTGGTYSTLKVQPAELEDSGVYFCASSQGTNYGYTFGSGTRLTVV.

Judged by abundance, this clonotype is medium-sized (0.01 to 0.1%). Written as DNA, the CDR3 is TGTGCCAGCAGTTTTCCGGGACAGGGTAAAACTGAAGCTTTCTTT. This encodes CASSFPGQGKTEAFF. The chain combines TRBV12-3 or TRBV12-4 with TRBJ1-1; 9 bases are a match to TRBD1. The CDR3 extends over 15 amino acids. V was clipped by 3 bases and J by 5 bases; unmatched bases: 7.

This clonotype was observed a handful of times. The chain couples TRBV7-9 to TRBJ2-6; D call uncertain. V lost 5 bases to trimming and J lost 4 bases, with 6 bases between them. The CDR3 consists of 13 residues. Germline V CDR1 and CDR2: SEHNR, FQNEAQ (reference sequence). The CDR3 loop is CASSQEGANVLTF. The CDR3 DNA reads TGTGCCAGCAGCCAAGAAGGGGCCAACGTCCTGACTTTC.

CDR3 bases: TGTGCCAGCAGTTTAGGACAGGGCTTCACGCAGTACTTC. Its protein product is CASSLGQGFTQYF. This chain joins TRBV9 and TRBJ2-7; 8 bases line up with TRBD1. V shed 5 bases, J shed 9 bases, and the junction held 10 bases outside the gene matches. The germline V gene has CDR1 SGDLS and CDR2 YYNGEE. The CDR3 spans 13 residues.

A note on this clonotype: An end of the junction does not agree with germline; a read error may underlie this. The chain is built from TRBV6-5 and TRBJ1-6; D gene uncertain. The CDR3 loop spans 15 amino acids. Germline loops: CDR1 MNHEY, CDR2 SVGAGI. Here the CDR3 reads CAGSYSVGSSSPLHF. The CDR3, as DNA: TGTGCCGGCAGTTACTCGGTGGGAAGTAGTTCACCCCTCCACTTT.

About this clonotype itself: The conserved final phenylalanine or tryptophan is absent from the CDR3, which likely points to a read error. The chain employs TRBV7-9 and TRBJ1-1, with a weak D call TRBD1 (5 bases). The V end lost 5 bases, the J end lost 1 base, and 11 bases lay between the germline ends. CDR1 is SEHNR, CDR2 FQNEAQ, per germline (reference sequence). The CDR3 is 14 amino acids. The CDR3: CASSPGTANTEAFL. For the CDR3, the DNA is TGTGCCAGCAGCCCTGGGACCGCGAACACTGAAGCTTTCCTT.

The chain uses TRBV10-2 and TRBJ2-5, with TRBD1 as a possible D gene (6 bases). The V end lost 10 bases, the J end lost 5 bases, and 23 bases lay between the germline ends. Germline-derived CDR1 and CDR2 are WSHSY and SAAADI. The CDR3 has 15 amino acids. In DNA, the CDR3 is TGCGCCACCGAAGGGGATGGACAGCCAGTGGAGACCCAGTACTTC. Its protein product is CATEGDGQPVETQYF.

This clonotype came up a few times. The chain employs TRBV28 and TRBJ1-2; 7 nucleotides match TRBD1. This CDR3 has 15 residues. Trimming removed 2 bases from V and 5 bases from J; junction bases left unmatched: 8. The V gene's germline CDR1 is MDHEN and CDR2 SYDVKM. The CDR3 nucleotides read TGTGCCAGCAGTTTAGGATTGCAGGGGGGATATGGCTACACCTTC. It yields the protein CASSLGLQGGYGYTF.

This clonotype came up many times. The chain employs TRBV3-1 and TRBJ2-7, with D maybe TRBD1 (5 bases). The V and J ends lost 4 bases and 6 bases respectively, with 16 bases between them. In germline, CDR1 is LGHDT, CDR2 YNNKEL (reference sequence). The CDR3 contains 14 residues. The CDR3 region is CASSRQGVSGEQYF. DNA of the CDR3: TGTGCCAGCAGCCGCCAAGGGGTTTCGGGCGAGCAGTACTTC.

CDR3 DNA: TGCGCCAGCAGTGCCGGACGGGGGCGTGAAGCTTTCTTT. Its protein product is CASSAGRGREAFF. The chain combines TRBV10-2 with TRBJ1-1; D possibly corresponds to TRBD1 (6 bases). The CDR3 has 13 residues. V was cut by 4 bases and J by 7 bases, with 13 bases left in between. In germline, CDR1 is WSHSY, CDR2 SAAADI.

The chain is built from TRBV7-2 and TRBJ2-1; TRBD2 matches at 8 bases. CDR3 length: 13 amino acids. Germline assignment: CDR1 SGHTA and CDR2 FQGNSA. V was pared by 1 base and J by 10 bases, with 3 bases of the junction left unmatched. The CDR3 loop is CASSLGAGAEQFF. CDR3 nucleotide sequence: TGTGCCAGCAGCTTAGGAGCGGGAGCCGAGCAGTTCTTC.

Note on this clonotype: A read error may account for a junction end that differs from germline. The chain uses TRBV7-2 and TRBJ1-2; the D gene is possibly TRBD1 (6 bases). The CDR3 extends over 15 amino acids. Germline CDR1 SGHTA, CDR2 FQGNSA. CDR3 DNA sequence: TGTGCCTGGAAGGGGGGGACGCTGGTCGACTATGGCTACCCCTTC. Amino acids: CAWKGGTLVDYGYPF.

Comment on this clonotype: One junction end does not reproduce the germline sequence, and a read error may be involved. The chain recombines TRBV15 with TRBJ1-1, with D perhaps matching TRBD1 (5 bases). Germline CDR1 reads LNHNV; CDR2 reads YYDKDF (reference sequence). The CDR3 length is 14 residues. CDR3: CATSSPRGNTEAFF. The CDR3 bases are TGTGCCACCAGCAGTCCCCGGGGGAACACTGAGGCTTTCTTT.

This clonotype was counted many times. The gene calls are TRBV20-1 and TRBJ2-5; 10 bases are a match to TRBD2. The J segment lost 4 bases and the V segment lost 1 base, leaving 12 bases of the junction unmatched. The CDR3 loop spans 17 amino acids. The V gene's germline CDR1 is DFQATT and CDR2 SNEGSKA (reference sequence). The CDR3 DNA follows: TGCAGTGCTAGAGCGTTGTCACTAGCGGGATCGGGAGAGACCCAGTACTTC. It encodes CSARALSLAGSGETQYF.

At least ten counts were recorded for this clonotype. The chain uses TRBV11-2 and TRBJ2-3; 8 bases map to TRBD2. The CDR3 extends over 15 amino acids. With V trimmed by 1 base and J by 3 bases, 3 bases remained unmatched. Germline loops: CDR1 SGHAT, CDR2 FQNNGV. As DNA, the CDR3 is TGTGCCAGCAGCTTAGGTGCGGGAGGAACAGATACGCAGTATTTT. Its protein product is CASSLGAGGTDTQYF. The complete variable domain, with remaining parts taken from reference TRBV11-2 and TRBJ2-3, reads EAGVAQSPRYKIIEKRQSVAFWCNPISGHATLYWYQQILGQGPKLLIQFQNNGVVDDSQLPKDRFSAERLKGVDSTLKIQPAKLEDSAVYLCASSLGAGGTDTQYFGPGTRLTVL.

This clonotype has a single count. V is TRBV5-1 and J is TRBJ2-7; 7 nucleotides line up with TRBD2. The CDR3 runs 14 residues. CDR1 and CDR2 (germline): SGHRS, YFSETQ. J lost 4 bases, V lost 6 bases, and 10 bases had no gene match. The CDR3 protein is CASKRTSEVYEQYF. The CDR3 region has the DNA TGCGCCAGCAAGCGAACTAGCGAGGTGTACGAGCAGTACTTC.

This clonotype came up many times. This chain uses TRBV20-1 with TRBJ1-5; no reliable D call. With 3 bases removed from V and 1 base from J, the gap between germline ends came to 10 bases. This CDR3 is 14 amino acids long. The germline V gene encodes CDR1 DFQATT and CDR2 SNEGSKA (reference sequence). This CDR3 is CSARRQPSNQPQHF. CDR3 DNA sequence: TGCAGTGCTAGGAGGCAGCCCAGCAATCAGCCCCAGCATTTT.

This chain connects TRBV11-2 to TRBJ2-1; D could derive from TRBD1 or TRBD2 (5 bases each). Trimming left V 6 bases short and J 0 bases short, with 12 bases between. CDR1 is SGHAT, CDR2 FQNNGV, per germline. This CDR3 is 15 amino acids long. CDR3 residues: CASRLVGPSYNEQFF. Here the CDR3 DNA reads TGTGCCAGCAGGCTTGTGGGACCCTCCTACAATGAGCAGTTCTTC.

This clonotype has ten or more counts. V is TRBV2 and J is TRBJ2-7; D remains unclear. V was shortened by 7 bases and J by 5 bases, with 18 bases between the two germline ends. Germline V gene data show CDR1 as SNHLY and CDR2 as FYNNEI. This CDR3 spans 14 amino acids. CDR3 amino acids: CASTPPPPGDEQYF. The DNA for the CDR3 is TGTGCCAGCACCCCTCCTCCTCCCGGAGACGAGCAGTACTTC.

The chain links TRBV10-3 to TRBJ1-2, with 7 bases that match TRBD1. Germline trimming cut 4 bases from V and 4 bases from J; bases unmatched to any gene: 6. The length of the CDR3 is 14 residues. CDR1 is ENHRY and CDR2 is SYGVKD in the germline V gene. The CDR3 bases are TGTGCCATCAGTGGACAGGGTATCAGCTATGGCTACACCTTC. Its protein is CAISGQGISYGYTF.

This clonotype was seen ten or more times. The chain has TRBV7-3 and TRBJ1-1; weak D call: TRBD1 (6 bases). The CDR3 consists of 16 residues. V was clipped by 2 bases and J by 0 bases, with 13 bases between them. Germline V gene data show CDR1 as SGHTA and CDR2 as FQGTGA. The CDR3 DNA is TGTGCCAGCAGCTTAGGTTGGGGGCCAATGAACACTGAAGCTTTCTTT. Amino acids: CASSLGWGPMNTEAFF.